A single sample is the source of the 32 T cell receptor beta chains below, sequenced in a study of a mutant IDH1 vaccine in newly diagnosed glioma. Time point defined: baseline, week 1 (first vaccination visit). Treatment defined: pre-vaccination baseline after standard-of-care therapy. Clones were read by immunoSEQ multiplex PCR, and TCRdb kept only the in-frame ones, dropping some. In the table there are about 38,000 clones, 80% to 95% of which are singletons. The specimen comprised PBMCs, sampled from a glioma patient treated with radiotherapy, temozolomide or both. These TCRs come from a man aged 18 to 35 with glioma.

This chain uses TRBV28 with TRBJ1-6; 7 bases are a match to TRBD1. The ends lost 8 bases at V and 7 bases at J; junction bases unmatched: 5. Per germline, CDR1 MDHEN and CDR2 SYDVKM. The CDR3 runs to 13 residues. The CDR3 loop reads CASEGQQNSPLHF. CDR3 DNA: TGTGCCAGCGAGGGACAGCAAAATTCACCCCTCCACTTT.

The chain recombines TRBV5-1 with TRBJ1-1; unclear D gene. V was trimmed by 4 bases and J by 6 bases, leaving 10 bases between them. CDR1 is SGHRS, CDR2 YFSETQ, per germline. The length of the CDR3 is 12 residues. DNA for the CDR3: TGCGCCAGCAGCCCCTCGGGCCCTGAAGCTTTCTTT. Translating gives CASSPSGPEAFF.

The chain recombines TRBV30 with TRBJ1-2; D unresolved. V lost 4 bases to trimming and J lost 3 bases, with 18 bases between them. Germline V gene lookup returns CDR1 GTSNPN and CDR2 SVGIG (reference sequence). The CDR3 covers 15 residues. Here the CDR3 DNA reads TGTGCCTGGATCTATCCAATAAACACAGACTATGGCTACACCTTC. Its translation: CAWIYPINTDYGYTF.

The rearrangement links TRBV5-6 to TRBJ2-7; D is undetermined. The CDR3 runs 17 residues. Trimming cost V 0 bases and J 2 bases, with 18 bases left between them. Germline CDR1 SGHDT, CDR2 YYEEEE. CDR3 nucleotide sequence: TGTGCCAGCAGCTTGGGTGGTTGGGCAAATCACCCCTACGAGCAGTACTTC. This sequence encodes CASSLGGWANHPYEQYF.

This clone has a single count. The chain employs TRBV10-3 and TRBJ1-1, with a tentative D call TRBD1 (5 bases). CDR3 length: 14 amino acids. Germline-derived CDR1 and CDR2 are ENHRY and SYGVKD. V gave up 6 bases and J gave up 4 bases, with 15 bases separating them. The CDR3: CAIRGLGTGTEAFF. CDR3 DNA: TGTGCCATCAGAGGACTGGGGACGGGCACTGAAGCTTTCTTT.

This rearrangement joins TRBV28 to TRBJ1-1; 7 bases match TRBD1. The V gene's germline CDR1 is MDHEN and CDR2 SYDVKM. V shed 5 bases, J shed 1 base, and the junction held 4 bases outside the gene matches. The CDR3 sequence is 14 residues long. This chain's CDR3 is CASSPTGRNTEAFF. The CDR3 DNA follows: TGTGCCAGCAGTCCGACAGGGAGGAACACTGAAGCTTTCTTT.

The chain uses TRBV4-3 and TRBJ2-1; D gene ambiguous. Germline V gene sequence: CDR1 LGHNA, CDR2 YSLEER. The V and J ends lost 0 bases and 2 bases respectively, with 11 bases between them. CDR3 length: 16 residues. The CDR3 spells CASSQDRSAAYNEQFF. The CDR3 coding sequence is TGCGCCAGCAGCCAAGATCGAAGCGCTGCCTACAATGAGCAGTTCTTC.

CDR3 sequence: CASSQGRWDRDGYTF. CDR3 DNA: TGCGCCAGCAGCCAAGGACGTTGGGACAGGGACGGCTACACCTTC. The V and J genes are TRBV4-3 and TRBJ1-2, with 9 nucleotides matching TRBD1. Germline V lookup: CDR1 LGHNA, CDR2 YSLEER. V lost 1 base to trimming and J lost 8 bases; unmatched junction nucleotides: 8. This CDR3 region has 15 residues.

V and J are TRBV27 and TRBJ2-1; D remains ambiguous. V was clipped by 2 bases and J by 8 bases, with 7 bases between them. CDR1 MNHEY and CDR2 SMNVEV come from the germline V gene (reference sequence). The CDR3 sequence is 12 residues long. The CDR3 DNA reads TGTGCCAGCAGTTTAATGGGCCATGAGCAGTTCTTC. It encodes CASSLMGHEQFF.

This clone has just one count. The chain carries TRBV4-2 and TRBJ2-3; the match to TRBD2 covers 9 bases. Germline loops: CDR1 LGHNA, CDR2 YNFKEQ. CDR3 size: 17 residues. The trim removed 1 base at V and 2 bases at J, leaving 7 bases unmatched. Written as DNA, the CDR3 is TGTGCCAGCAGCCAAGTCAGAACTAGCGGGTACACAGATACGCAGTATTTT. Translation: CASSQVRTSGYTDTQYF.

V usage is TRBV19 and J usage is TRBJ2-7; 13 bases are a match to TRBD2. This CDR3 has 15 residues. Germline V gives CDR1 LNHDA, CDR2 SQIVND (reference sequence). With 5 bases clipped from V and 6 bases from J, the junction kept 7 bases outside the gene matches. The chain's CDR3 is CASSGTSGRAFEQYF. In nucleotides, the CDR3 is TGTGCCAGTAGTGGAACTAGCGGGAGGGCGTTCGAGCAGTACTTC. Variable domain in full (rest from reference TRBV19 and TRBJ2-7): DGGITQSPKYLFRKEGQNVTLSCEQNLNHDAMYWYRQDPGQGLRLIYYSQIVNDFQKGDIAEGYSVSREKKESFPLTVTSAQKNPTAFYLCASSGTSGRAFEQYFGPGTRLTVT.

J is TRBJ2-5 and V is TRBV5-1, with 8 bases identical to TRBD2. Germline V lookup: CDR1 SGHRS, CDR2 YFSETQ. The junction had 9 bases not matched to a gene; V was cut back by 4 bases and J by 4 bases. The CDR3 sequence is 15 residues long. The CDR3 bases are TGCGCCAGCAGCCTAACCTTTAGCGGGGTAGAGACCCAGTACTTC. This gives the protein CASSLTFSGVETQYF.

The CDR3 DNA reads TGTGCCAGCAGCCAAACAGATACGCAGTATTTT. Its protein is CASSQTDTQYF. V is TRBV7-2 and J is TRBJ2-3; unclear D gene. The CDR3 runs to 11 residues. Germline CDR1 and CDR2: SGHTA and FQGNSA. Trimming pared 5 bases from V and 3 bases from J, leaving 3 bases between.

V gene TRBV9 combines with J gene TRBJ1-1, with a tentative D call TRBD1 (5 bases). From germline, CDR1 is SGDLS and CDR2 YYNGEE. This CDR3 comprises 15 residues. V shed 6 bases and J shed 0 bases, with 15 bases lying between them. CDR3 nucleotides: TGTGCCAGCACCCGGGTGGGGGAGGTGAACACTGAAGCTTTCTTT. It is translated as CASTRVGEVNTEAFF.

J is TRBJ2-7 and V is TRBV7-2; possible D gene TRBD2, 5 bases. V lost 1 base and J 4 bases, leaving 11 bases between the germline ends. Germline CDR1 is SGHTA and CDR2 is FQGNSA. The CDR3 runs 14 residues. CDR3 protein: CASSLDPGFYEQYF. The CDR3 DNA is TGTGCCAGCAGCTTAGATCCGGGGTTTTACGAGCAGTACTTC. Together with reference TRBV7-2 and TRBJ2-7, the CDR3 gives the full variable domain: GAGVSQSPSNKVTEKGKDVELRCDPISGHTALYWYRQSLGQGLEFLIYFQGNSAPDKSGLPSDRFSAERTGGSVSTLTIQRTQQEDSAVYLCASSLDPGFYEQYFGPGTRLTVT.

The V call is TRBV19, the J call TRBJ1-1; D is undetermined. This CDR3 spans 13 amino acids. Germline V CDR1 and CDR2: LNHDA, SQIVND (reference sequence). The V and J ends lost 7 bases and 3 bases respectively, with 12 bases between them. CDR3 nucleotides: TGTGCCAGTAAGGACCTAGGCGACACTGAAGCTTTCTTT. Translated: CASKDLGDTEAFF.

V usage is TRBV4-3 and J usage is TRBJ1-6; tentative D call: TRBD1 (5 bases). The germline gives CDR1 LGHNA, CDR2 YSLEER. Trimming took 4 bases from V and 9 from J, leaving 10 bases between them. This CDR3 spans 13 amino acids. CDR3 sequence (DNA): TGCGCCAGCAGCCCCGGGGCACCTTCACCCCTCCACTTT. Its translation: CASSPGAPSPLHF.

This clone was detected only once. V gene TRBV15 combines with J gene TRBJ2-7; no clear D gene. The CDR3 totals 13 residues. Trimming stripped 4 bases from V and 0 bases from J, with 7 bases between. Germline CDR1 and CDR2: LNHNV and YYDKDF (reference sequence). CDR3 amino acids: CATSTVNSYEQYF. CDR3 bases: TGTGCCACCAGCACGGTGAACTCCTACGAGCAGTACTTC.

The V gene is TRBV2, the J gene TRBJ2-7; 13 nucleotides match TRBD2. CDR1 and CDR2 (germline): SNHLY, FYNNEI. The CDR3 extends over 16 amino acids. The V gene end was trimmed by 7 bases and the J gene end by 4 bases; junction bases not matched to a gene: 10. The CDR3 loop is CASKSGTSGTEYEQYF. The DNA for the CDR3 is TGTGCCAGCAAGTCCGGGACTAGCGGGACAGAGTACGAGCAGTACTTC. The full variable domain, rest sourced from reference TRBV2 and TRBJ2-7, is EPEVTQTPSHQVTQMGQEVILRCVPISNHLYFYWYRQILGQKVEFLVSFYNNEISEKSEIFDDQFSVERPDGSNFTLKIRSTKLEDSAMYFCASKSGTSGTEYEQYFGPGTRLTVT.

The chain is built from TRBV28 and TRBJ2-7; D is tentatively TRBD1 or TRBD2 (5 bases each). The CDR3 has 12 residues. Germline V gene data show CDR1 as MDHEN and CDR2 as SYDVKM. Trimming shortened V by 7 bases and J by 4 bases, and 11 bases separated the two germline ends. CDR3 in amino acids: CASTGTAYEQYF. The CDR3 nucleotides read TGTGCCAGCACCGGGACCGCATACGAGCAGTACTTC.

The CDR3 sequence is CASSLAVDSSYGYTF. In DNA form, the CDR3 reads TGTGCCAGCAGCTTAGCGGTGGACAGCTCCTATGGCTACACCTTC. The V gene is TRBV7-2, the J gene TRBJ1-2; a weak D match, TRBD1 (6 bases). CDR3 length: 15 residues. CDR1 SGHTA and CDR2 FQGNSA come from the germline V gene. The ends were cut back, 0 bases at V and 4 bases at J, with 12 bases in the middle.

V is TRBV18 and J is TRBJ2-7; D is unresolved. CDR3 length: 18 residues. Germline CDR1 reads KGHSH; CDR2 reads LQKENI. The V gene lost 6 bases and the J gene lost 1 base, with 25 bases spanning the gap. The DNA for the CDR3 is TGTGCCAGCTCCCCAATGGCTTTACTGAACGGATTATCCTACGAGCAGTACTTC. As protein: CASSPMALLNGLSYEQYF.

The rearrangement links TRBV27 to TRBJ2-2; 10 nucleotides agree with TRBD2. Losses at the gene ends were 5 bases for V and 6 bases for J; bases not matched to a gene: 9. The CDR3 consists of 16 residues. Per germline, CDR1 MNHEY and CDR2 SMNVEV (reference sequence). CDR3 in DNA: TGTGCCAGCAGTCCTCAAGCGGGAGGGCCTTCCGGGGAGCTGTTTTTT. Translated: CASSPQAGGPSGELFF.

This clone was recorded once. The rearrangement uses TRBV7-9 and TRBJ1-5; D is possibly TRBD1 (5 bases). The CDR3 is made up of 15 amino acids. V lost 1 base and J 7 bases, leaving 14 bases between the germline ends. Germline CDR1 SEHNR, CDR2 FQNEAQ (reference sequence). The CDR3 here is CASSLEAGGGQPQHF. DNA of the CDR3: TGTGCCAGCAGCTTAGAGGCGGGGGGAGGGCAGCCCCAGCATTTT. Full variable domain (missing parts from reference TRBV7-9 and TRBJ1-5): DTGVSQNPRHKITKRGQNVTFRCDPISEHNRLYWYRQTLGQGPEFLTYFQNEAQLEKSRLLSDRFSAERPKGSFSTLEIQRTEQGDSAMYLCASSLEAGGGQPQHFGDGTRLSIL.

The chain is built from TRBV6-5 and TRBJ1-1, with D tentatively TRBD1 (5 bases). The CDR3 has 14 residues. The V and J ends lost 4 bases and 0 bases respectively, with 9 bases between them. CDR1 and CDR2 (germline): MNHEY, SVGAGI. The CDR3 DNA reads TGTGCCAGCAGTTCCCGGGGGGTGAACACTGAAGCTTTCTTT. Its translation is CASSSRGVNTEAFF.

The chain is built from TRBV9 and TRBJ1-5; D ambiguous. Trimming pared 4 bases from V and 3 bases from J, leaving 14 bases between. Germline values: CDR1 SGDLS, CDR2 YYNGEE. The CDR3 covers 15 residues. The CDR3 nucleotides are TGTGCCAGCAGCCCCGAAGGACCGTTCAATCAGCCCCAGCATTTT. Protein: CASSPEGPFNQPQHF.

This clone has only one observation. CDR3 amino acids: CASSLISRKMEKLFF. The CDR3 nucleotides are TGTGCCAGCAGCTTAATATCGAGAAAAATGGAAAAACTGTTTTTT. The rearrangement joins TRBV7-9 to TRBJ1-4; D gene ambiguous. This CDR3 is built from 15 residues. CDR1 SEHNR and CDR2 FQNEAQ come from the germline V gene (reference sequence). The ends were cut back, 2 bases at V and 8 bases at J, with 15 bases in the middle. Full variable domain (rest looked up from reference TRBV7-9 and TRBJ1-4): DTGVSQNPRHKITKRGQNVTFRCDPISEHNRLYWYRQTLGQGPEFLTYFQNEAQLEKSRLLSDRFSAERPKGSFSTLEIQRTEQGDSAMYLCASSLISRKMEKLFFGSGTQLSVL.

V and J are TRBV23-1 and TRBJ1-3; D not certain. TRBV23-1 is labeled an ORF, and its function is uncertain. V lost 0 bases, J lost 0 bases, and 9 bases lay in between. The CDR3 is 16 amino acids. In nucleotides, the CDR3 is TGCGCCAGCAGTCAATCGGACCCCAGCTCTGGAAACACCATATATTTT. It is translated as CASSQSDPSSGNTIYF.

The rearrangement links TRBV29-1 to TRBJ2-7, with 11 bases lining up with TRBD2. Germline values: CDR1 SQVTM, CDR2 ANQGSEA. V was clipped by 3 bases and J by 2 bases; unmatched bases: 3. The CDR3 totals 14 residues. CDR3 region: CSVETTSGTYEQYF. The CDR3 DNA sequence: TGCAGCGTTGAGACGACTAGCGGGACCTACGAGCAGTACTTC.

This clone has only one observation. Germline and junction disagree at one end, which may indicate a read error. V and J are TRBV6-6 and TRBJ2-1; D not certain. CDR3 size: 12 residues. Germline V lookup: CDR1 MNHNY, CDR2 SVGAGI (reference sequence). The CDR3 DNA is TGTGCCAGCAGTTACGATGACAATCAGCAGTTCTTC. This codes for CASSYDDNQQFF.

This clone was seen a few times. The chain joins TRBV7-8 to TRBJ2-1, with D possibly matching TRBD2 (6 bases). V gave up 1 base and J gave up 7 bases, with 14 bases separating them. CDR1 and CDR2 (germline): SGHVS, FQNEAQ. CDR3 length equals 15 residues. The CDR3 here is CASSLETGAWNEQFF. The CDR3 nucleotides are TGTGCCAGCAGCTTAGAGACGGGAGCATGGAATGAGCAGTTCTTC.

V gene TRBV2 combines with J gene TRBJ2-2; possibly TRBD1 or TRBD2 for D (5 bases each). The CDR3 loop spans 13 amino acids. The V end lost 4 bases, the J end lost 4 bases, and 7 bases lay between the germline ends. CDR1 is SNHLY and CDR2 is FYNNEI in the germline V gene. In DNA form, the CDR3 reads TGTGCCAGCAGTGGGGGGTCCACCGGGGAGCTGTTTTTT. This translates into CASSGGSTGELFF.